These 12 T cell receptor beta chains originate from one sample sequenced in a study of early T cells in non-severe SARS-CoV-2 infection. TCRdb processed the 5' RACE reads anew with MiXCR; each CDR3 protein has one entry. The table shows about 39,000 distinct CDR3 sequences, with over 4% occurring only once. The sequenced sample was whole blood. Receptor source: an adult who was a healthcare worker with PCR-confirmed SARS-CoV-2 infection or an uninfected control (not recorded which).

This clonotype was seen repeatedly, ten times or more. In DNA form, the CDR3 reads TGCAGTGCTAGGAGCGACAGGGACTATGGCTACACCTTC. As protein: CSARSDRDYGYTF. The rearrangement links TRBV20-1 to TRBJ1-2; 7 positions match TRBD1. The CDR3 consists of 13 residues. The trim removed 3 bases at V and 3 bases at J, leaving 4 bases unmatched. Looked up from germline, CDR1 is DFQATT and CDR2 is SNEGSKA (reference sequence).

This clonotype was counted at least ten times. V usage is TRBV7-9 and J usage is TRBJ1-1; no clear D. This CDR3 comprises 13 residues. Germline-derived CDR1 and CDR2 are SEHNR and FQNEAQ (reference sequence). V lost 6 bases and J 1 base, leaving 9 bases between the germline ends. CDR3 sequence reads: CASRQDGNTEAFF. The DNA for the CDR3 is TGTGCCAGCAGACAAGACGGGAACACTGAAGCTTTCTTT.

V usage is TRBV5-8 and J usage is TRBJ2-5; the D gene is possibly TRBD1 (5 bases). The CDR3 totals 14 residues. CDR1 is SGHTS, CDR2 YDEGEE, per germline. Trimming pared 4 bases from V and 3 bases from J, leaving 13 bases between. CDR3 nucleotides: TGTGCCAGCAGCCCGTGGGGCCTCGAAGAGACCCAGTACTTC. Translation: CASSPWGLEETQYF.

In its sample, this clonotype was seen many times. V is TRBV20-1 and J is TRBJ2-1; TRBD1 matches at 10 bases. V shed 2 bases and J 7 bases; nucleotides not matched to a gene: 5. Germline CDR1 is DFQATT and CDR2 is SNEGSKA (reference sequence). This CDR3 spans 14 amino acids. For the CDR3, the DNA is TGCAGTGCTAGACCCGGGACAGGGGTTAATGAGCAGTTCTTC. Protein product: CSARPGTGVNEQFF.

There are many counts of this clonotype. This chain connects TRBV11-2 to TRBJ2-1; D is unresolved. V lost 3 bases and J 3 bases, leaving 12 bases between the germline ends. CDR3 length equals 15 residues. Looked up from germline, CDR1 is SGHAT and CDR2 is FQNNGV. The CDR3 loop is CASSFVPRSYNEQFF. CDR3 coding DNA: TGTGCCAGCAGCTTCGTCCCAAGAAGCTACAATGAGCAGTTCTTC.

This clonotype was seen ten or more times. The chain couples TRBV12-5 to TRBJ2-3; D perhaps matches TRBD2 (6 bases). Germline values: CDR1 LGHNT, CDR2 FRNRAP. V was shortened by 6 bases and J by 8 bases, with 12 bases between the two germline ends. The CDR3 runs to 12 residues. Here the CDR3 DNA reads TGTGCTAGTGGAACTGCCGGGGGTACGCAGTATTTT. It codes for CASGTAGGTQYF.

In its sample, this clonotype was seen many times. V usage is TRBV11-2 and J usage is TRBJ2-6, with D perhaps TRBD2 (5 bases). The V gene lost 5 bases and the J gene lost 0 bases, with 20 bases spanning the gap. The germline V gene has CDR1 SGHAT and CDR2 FQNNGV. The CDR3 loop spans 19 amino acids. CDR3 sequence reads: CASSHFTGIWGSGANVLTF. The DNA for the CDR3 is TGTGCCAGCAGCCATTTCACGGGGATTTGGGGCTCTGGGGCCAACGTCCTGACTTTC.

The chain uses TRBV5-6 and TRBJ1-5; no clear D. Per the germline V gene, CDR1 is SGHDT and CDR2 is YYEEEE. V was trimmed by 0 bases and J by 6 bases, leaving 7 bases between them. The CDR3 is 13 amino acids. The chain's CDR3 is CASSLGAIQPQHF. In DNA, the CDR3 is TGTGCCAGCAGCTTGGGGGCGATTCAGCCCCAGCATTTT.

V is TRBV29-1 and J is TRBJ2-1, with TRBD2 matching 7 bases. The CDR3 runs to 12 residues. The V segment lost 4 bases and the J segment 12 bases; nucleotides outside the gene matches: 9. Germline V CDR1 and CDR2: SQVTM, ANQGSEA. In DNA, the CDR3 is TGCAGCGTTGGGGAGGGGTCGTACGGGCAGTTCTTC. This encodes CSVGEGSYGQFF.

This clonotype was recorded a few times. V usage is TRBV4-3 and J usage is TRBJ2-1; the D is unclear. The CDR3 has 15 residues. V gave up 0 bases and J gave up 4 bases, with 10 bases separating them. Germline loops: CDR1 LGHNA, CDR2 YSLEER. Here the CDR3 DNA reads TGCGCCAGCAGCCAAGATGAGGCCAGTTACAATGAGCAGTTCTTC. This encodes CASSQDEASYNEQFF.

The chain links TRBV4-1 to TRBJ1-4, with D unresolved. The CDR3 sequence is 16 residues long. Per the germline V gene, CDR1 is MGHRA and CDR2 is YSYEKL. Trimming took 4 bases from V and 3 from J, leaving 15 bases between them. As DNA, the CDR3 is TGCGCCAGCAGCCCGACAAAGACGTCGGCTAATGAAAAACTGTTTTTT. This codes for CASSPTKTSANEKLFF.

This clonotype was counted ten times or more. V and J are TRBV7-2 and TRBJ1-1; D remains unclear. Trimming took off 2 bases at V and 3 bases at J, with 10 bases between the two ends. This CDR3 contains 14 residues. CDR1 SGHTA and CDR2 FQGNSA come from the germline V gene. The CDR3 region has the DNA TGTGCCAGCAGCTTAATCGTCCGGGACACTGAAGCTTTCTTT. Translated: CASSLIVRDTEAFF.